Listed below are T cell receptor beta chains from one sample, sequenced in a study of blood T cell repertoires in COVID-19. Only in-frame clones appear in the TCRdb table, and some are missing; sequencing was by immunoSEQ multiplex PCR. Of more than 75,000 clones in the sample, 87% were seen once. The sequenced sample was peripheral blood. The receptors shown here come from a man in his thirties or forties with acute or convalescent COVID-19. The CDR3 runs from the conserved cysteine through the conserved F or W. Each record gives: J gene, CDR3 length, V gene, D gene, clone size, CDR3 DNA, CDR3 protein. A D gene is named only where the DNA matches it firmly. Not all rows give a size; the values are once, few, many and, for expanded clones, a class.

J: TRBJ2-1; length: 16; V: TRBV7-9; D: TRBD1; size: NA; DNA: TGTGCCAGCAGCTTCCCTCGGACAGGGGGCTTTGACGAGCAGTTCTTC; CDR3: CASSFPRTGGFDEQFF
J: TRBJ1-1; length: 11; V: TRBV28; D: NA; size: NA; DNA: TGTGCCAGCAGCTCTTTCACTGAAGCTTTCTTT; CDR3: CASSSFTEAFF
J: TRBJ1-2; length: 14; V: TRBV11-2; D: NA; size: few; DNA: TGTGCCAGCAGCTTAGGTCAGTTCCCGTATGGCTACACCTTC; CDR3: CASSLGQFPYGYTF
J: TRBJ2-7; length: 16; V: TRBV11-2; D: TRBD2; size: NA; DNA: TGTGCCAGCAGCTCCCTTGGACCAGCGGGCGGGGGCGAGCAGTACTTC; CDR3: CASSSLGPAGGGEQYF
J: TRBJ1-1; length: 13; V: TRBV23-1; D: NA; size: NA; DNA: TGCGCCACATGTTCTAGATGGAACACTGAAGCTTTCTTT; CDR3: CATCSRWNTEAFF
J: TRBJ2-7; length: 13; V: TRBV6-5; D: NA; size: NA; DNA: TGTGCCAGCAGTTACCCCGGGACCTACGAGCAGTACTTC; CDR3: CASSYPGTYEQYF
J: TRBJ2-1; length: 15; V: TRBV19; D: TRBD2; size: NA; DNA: TGTGCCAGTCTCTCACTAGCGGGAGGGCCAGGTGAGCAGTTCTTC; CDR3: CASLSLAGGPGEQFF
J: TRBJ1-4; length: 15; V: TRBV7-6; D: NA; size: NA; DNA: TGTGCCAGCAGCTTGCTCCCCTCCAGCGGTGAAAAACTGTTTTTT; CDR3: CASSLLPSSGEKLFF
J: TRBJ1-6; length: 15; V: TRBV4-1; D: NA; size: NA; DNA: TGCGCCAGCAGCCAAGTTCTTGCAGGCAGATCACCCCTCCACTTT; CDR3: CASSQVLAGRSPLHF
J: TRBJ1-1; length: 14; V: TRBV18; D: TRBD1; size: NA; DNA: TGTGCCAGCTCACCAAACAACAGGGGAATTGAAGCTTTCTTT; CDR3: CASSPNNRGIEAFF
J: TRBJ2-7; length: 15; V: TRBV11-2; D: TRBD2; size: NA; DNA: TGTGCCAGCAGCGGGGGACTAGCGGGAGTTCACGAGCAGTACTTC; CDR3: CASSGGLAGVHEQYF
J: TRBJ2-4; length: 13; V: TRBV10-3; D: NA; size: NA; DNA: TGTGCCATCAGTGACGTCGGAGCGAACATTCAGTACTTC; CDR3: CAISDVGANIQYF
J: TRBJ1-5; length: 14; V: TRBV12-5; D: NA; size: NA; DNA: TGTGCTAGTGGGGTGGACGGGGGCAATCAGCCCCAGCATTTT; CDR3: CASGVDGGNQPQHF
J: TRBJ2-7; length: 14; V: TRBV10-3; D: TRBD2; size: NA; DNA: TGTGCCACAAGCCTTAGCGGGGGGTCCTACGAGCAGTACTTC; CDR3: CATSLSGGSYEQYF
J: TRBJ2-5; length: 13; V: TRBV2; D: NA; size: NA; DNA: TGTGCCAGCAGTAGAAACTTGGAAGAGACCCAGTACTTC; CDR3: CASSRNLEETQYF
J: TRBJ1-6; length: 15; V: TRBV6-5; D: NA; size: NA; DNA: TGTGCCAGCAGTTTAGGGAGCTCCTATAATTCACCCCTCCACTTT; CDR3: CASSLGSSYNSPLHF
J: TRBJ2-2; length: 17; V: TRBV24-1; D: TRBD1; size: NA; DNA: TGTGCCACCAGTGATTGGGGGACAGGGATGAACACCGGGGAGCTGTTTTTT; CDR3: CATSDWGTGMNTGELFF
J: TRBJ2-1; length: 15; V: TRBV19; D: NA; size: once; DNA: TGTGCCAGTAAGGCTAGTTTAGGAAAAGGCAATGAGCAGTTCTTC; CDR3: CASKASLGKGNEQFF
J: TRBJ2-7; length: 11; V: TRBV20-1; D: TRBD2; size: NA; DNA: TGCAGTGCTCTTAGCGGGAGGGCCCAGTACTTC; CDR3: CSALSGRAQYF
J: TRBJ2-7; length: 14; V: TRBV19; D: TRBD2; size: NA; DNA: TGTGCCAGTAGTATTGGAGCGGGAGAAATCGAGCAGTACTTC; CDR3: CASSIGAGEIEQYF
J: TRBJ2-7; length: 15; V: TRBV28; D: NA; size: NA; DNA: TGTGCCAGCAGATTCGGACTGGCGGAAATTTACGAGCAGTACTTC; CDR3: CASRFGLAEIYEQYF
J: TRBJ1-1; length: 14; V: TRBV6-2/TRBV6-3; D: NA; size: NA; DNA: TGTGCCAGCAGTTACTCTCCCGGACAGCCTAAAGCTTTCTTT; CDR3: CASSYSPGQPKAFF
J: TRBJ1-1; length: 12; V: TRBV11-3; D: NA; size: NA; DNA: TGTGCCAGCAGCTCGCAGGGCACTGAAGCTTTCTTT; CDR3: CASSSQGTEAFF
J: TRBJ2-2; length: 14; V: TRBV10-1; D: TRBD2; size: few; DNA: TGCGCCAGCAGTAAAGCGGGACCCACCGGGGAGCTGTTTTTT; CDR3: CASSKAGPTGELFF
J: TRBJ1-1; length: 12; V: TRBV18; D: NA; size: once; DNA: TGTGCCAGCTCACCCCAGAACACTGAAGCTTTCTTT; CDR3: CASSPQNTEAFF
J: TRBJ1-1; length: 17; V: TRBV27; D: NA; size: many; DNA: TGTGCCAGCAGTTTAAGCGCCACCAAGTGGGGGGGCACTGAAGCTTTCTTT; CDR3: CASSLSATKWGGTEAFF
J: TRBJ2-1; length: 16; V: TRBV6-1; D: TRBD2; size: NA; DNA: TGTGCCAGCAGTGCCCAAGGGAGGGGTCGGTACAATGAGCAGTTCTTC; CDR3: CASSAQGRGRYNEQFF
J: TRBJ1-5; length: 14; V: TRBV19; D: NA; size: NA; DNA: TGTGCCAGTACCGCGGTCATTGGCAATCAGCCCCAGCATTTT; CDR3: CASTAVIGNQPQHF
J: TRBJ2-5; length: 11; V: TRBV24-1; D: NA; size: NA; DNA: TGTGCCACCCCAAGCAAAGAGACCCAGTACTTC; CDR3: CATPSKETQYF
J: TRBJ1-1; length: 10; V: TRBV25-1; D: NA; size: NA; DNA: TGTGCCAGCGCACAGGTATTTGCTTTCTTT; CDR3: CASAQVFAFF
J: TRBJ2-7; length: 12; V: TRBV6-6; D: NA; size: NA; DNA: TGTGCCAGTTCCGGGGGAGGCTCCGAGCAGTACTTC; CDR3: CASSGGGSEQYF
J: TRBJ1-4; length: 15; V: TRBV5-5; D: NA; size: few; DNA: TGTGCCAGCAGCCCCTCACGCCAGGGTCGTGAAAAACTGTTTTTT; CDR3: CASSPSRQGREKLFF
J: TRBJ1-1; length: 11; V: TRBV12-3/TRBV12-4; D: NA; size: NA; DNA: TGTGCCAGCTCGCCGGGGGACCCAGCTTTCTTT; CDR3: CASSPGDPAFF
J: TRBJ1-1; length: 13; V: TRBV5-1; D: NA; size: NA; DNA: TGCGCCAGCAGCTTGGGGCAGGGGAGTGAAGCTTTCTTT; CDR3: CASSLGQGSEAFF
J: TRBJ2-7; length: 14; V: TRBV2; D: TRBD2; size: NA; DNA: TGTGCCAGCAGGACTAGCGGGAGGACCTACGAGCAGTACTTC; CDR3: CASRTSGRTYEQYF